This TCR beta chain was obtained from a study of T cell therapy after organ transplantation. The assay was immunoSEQ multiplex PCR, and TCRdb's table has in-frame clones only and misses some. Found here are 45,000 to 50,000 clones, around 93% of them singletons; the top ten hold 3.1%. Study-wide findings and caveats: Minimal repertoire change after therapy followed marked pretherapy expansions in nonresponders. Post-therapy CD8 clonality change correlated inversely with pretherapy clonality.

Trimming removed 4 bases at V and 0 bases at J, with 11 bases between. CDR3 size: 16 residues. Germline-derived CDR1 and CDR2 are SGHDT and YYEEEE. A word on this clone: No antigen is known for it.

The material sequenced was CD8+ T cells from blood, taken before autologous CMV-specific T cell therapy. The sequence was obtained from a human patient who had received a solid organ transplant and had CMV disease. The chain employs TRBV5-6 and TRBJ1-6, with D unresolved. CDR3 amino acids: CASSSRTDSYNSPLHF. The CDR3 coding sequence is TGTGCCAGCAGCAGCCGGACGGACTCCTATAATTCACCCCTCCACTTT.